The table lists the clone carrying this T cell receptor (beta chain) with many counts. The data are from a study of T-cell reconstitution after alpha-beta-depleted transplantation in children. V trimming: 4 bases; J trimming: 4 bases; junction bases outside the gene matches: 8. This CDR3 contains 16 residues. Per the germline V gene, CDR1 is SGHRS and CDR2 is YFSETQ. Unique molecular identifiers were used in preparing the TCRbeta library. TCRdb used MiXCR to reprocess the PCR reads, holding one entry per CDR3 protein. The repertoire holds hundreds of thousands of distinct CDR3 sequences, with 9.5% to 13% as singletons.

This receptor was taken from a child under two years old with acute myeloid leukemia, due to receive a stem cell transplant. V and J are TRBV5-1 and TRBJ2-1; the match to TRBD1 covers 10 bases. This specimen was PBMCs, taken before TCRalphabeta/CD19-depleted stem cell transplant. The CDR3 protein is CASSLTPGQGYNEQFF. The CDR3 DNA follows: TGCGCCAGCAGCCTGACACCGGGACAGGGGTACAATGAGCAGTTCTTC.